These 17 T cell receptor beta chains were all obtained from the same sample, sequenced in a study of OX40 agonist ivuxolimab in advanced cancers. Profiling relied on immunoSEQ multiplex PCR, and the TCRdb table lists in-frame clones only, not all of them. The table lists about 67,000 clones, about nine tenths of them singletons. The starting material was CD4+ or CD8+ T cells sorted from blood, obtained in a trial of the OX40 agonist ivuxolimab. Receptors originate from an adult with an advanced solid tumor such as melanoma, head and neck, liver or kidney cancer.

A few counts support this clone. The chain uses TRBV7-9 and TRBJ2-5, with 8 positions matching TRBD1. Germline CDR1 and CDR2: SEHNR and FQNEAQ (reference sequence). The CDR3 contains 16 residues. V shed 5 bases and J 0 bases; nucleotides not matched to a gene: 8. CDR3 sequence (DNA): TGTGCCAGCAGCCAACAGGGACAGGCCTACCAAGAGACCCAGTACTTC. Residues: CASSQQGQAYQETQYF.

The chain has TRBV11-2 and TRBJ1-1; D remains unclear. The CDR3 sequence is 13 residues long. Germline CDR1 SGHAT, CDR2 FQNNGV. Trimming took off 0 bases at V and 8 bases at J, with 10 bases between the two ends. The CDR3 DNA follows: TGTGCCAGCAGCTTAGATTCGGGGTCGGAAGCTTTCTTT. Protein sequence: CASSLDSGSEAFF.

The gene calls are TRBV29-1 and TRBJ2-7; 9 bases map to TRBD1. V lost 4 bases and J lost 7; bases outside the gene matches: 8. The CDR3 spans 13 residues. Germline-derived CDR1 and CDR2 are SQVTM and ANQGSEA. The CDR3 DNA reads TGCAGCGTTGCCGGGACAGGGAGGATGGAGCAGTACTTC. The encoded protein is CSVAGTGRMEQYF.

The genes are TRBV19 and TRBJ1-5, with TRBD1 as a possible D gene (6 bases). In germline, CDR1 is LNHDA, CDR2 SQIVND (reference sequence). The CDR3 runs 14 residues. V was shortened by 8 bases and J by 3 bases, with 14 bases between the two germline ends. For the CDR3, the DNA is TGTGCCAGTCGCGGGGGCCAGGTCAATCAGCCCCAGCATTTT. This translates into CASRGGQVNQPQHF. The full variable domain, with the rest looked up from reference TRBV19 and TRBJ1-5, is DGGITQSPKYLFRKEGQNVTLSCEQNLNHDAMYWYRQDPGQGLRLIYYSQIVNDFQKGDIAEGYSVSREKKESFPLTVTSAQKNPTAFYLCASRGGQVNQPQHFGDGTRLSIL.

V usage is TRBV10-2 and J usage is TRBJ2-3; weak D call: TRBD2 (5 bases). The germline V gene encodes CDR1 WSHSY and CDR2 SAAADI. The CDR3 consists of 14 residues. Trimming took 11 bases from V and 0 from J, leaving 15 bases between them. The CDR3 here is CACGRAASTDTQYF. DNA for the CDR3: TGCGCCTGCGGTCGAGCGGCCAGCACAGATACGCAGTATTTT.

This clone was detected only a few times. DNA for the CDR3: TGTGCCAGCAGCCAATTGGACACTGAAGCTTTCTTT. Amino acid sequence: CASSQLDTEAFF. This chain links TRBV4-2 with TRBJ1-1; D remains ambiguous. Trimming took off 2 bases at V and 3 bases at J, with 4 bases between the two ends. Per the germline V gene, CDR1 is LGHNA and CDR2 is YNFKEQ. This CDR3 has 12 amino acids.

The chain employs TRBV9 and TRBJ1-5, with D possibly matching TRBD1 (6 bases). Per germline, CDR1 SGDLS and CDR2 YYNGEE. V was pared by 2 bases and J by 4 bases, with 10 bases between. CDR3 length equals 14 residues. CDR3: CASSVDSLNQPQHF. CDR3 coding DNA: TGTGCCAGCAGCGTGGACAGCCTAAATCAGCCCCAGCATTTT.

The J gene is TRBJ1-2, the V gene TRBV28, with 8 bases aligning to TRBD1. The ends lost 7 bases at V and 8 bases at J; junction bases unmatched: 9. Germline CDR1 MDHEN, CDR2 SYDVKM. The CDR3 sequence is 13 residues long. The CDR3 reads CASTSGQGGGYTF. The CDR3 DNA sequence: TGTGCCAGCACCTCTGGACAGGGTGGGGGCTACACCTTC.

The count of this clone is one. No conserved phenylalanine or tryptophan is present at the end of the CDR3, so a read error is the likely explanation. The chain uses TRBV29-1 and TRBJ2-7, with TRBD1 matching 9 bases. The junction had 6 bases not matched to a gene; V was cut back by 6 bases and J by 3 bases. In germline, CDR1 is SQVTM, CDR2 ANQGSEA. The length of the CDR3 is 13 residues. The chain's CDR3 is CSVPGTGLYEQYS. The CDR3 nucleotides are TGCAGCGTCCCCGGGACAGGGCTCTACGAGCAGTACTCC.

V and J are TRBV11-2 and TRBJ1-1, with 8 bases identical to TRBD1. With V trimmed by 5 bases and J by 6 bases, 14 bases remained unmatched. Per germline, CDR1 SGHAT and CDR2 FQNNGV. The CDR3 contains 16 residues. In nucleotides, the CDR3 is TGTGCCAGCAGCCCCCGTGGCGTCACAGGGGGGCCTGAAGCTTTCTTT. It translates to CASSPRGVTGGPEAFF.

The CDR3 spells CASSGPLDRHTDTQYF. CDR3 bases: TGTGCCAGCAGCGGACCCTTGGACAGACACACAGATACGCAGTATTTT. This chain links TRBV9 with TRBJ2-3, with TRBD1 as a possible D gene (6 bases). The V gene's germline CDR1 is SGDLS and CDR2 YYNGEE. V was clipped by 3 bases and J by 2 bases, with 16 bases between them. The CDR3 spans 16 residues.

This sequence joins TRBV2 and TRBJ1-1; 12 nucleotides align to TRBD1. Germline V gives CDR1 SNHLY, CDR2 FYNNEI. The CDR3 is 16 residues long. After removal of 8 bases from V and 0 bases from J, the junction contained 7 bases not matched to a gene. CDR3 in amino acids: CASRVGTGGLNTEAFF. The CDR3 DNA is TGTGCCAGCCGGGTAGGGACAGGGGGCTTGAACACTGAAGCTTTCTTT.

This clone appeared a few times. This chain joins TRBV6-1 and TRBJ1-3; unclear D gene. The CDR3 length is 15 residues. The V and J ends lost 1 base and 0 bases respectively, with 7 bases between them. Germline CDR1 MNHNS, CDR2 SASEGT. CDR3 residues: CASSEDSYSGNTIYF. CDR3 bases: TGTGCCAGCAGTGAAGACAGCTACTCTGGAAACACCATATATTTT.

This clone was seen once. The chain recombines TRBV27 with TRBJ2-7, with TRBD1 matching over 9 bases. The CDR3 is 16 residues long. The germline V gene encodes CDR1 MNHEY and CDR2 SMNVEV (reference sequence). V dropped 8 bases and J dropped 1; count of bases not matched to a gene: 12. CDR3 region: CASGRPRTGDSYEQYF. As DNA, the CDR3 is TGTGCCAGCGGTCGCCCCCGGACAGGGGATTCCTACGAGCAGTACTTC.

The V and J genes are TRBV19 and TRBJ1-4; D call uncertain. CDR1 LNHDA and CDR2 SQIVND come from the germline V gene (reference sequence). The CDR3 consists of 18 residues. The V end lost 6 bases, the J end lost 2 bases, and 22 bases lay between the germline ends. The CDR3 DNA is TGTGCCAGTAGCTCATACCTACAAAAGGCTTCGACTAATGAAAAACTGTTTTTT. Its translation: CASSSYLQKASTNEKLFF. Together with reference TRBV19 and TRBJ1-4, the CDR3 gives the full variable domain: DGGITQSPKYLFRKEGQNVTLSCEQNLNHDAMYWYRQDPGQGLRLIYYSQIVNDFQKGDIAEGYSVSREKKESFPLTVTSAQKNPTAFYLCASSSYLQKASTNEKLFFGSGTQLSVL.

As DNA, the CDR3 is TGTGCCAGCAGCCCCCAGGGGCGGGATTACGAGCAGTACTTC. It codes for CASSPQGRDYEQYF. The V call is TRBV5-4, the J call TRBJ2-7; tentatively, D is TRBD1 or TRBD2 (6 bases each). Trimming left V 4 bases short and J 4 bases short, with 15 bases between. Germline V gene sequence: CDR1 SGHNT, CDR2 YYREEE (reference sequence). The CDR3 totals 14 residues.

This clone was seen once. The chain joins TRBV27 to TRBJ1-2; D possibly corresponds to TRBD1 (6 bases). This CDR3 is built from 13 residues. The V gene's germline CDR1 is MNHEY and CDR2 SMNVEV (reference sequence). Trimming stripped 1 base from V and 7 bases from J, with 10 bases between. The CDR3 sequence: CASSLLGGGGYTF. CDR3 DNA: TGTGCCAGCAGTTTATTGGGGGGCGGTGGCTACACCTTC.